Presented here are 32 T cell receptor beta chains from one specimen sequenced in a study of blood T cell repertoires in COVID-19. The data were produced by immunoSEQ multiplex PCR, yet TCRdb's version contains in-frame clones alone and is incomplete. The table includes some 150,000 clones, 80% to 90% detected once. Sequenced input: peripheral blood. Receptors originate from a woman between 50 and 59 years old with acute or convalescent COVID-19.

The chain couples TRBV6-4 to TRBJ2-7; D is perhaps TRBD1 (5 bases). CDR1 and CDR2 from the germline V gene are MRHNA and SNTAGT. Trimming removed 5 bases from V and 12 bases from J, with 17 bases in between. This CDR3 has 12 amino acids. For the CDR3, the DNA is TGTGCCAGCAGTCCCGGCCAGGGAAGGATGTACTTC. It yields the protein CASSPGQGRMYF.

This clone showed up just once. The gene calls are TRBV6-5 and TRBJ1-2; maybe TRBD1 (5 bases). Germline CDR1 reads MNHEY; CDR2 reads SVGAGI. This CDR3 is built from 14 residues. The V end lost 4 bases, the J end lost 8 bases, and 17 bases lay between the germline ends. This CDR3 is CASSSPGRGAGYTF. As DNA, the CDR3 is TGTGCCAGCAGTTCCCCCGGGAGGGGCGCAGGCTACACCTTC.

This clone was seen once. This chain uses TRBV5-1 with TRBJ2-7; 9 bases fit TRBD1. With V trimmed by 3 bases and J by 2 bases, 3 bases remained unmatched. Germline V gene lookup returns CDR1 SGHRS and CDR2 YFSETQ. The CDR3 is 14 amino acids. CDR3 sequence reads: CASSWDRDPYEQYF. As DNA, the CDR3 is TGCGCCAGCAGCTGGGACAGGGATCCCTACGAGCAGTACTTC.

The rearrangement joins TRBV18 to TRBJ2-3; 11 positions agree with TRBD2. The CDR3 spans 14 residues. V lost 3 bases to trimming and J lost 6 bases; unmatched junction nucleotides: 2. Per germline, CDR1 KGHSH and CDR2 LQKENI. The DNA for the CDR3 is TGTGCCAGCTCACCTCGGACTAGCGGGGATACGCAGTATTTT. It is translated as CASSPRTSGDTQYF.

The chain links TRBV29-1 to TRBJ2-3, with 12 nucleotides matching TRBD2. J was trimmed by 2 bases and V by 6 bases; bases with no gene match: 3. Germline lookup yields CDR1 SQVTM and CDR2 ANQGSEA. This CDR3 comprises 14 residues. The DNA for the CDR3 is TGCAGCGTGAGGACTAGCGGGATCACAGATACGCAGTATTTT. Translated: CSVRTSGITDTQYF.

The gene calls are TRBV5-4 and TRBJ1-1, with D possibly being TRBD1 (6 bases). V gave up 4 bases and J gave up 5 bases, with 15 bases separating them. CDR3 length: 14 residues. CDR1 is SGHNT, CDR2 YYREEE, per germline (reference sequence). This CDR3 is CASSIPGEWTEAFF. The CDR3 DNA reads TGTGCCAGCAGCATACCAGGGGAATGGACTGAAGCTTTCTTT. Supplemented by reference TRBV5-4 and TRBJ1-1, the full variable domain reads ETGVTQSPTHLIKTRGQQVTLRCSSQSGHNTVSWYQQALGQGPQFIFQYYREEENGRGNFPPRFSGLQFPNYSSELNVNALELDDSALYLCASSIPGEWTEAFFGQGTRLTVV.

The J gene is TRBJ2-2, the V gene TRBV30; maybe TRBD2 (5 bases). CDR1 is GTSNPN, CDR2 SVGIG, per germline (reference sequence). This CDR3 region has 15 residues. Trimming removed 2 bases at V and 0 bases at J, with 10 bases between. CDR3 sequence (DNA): TGTGCCTGGAGTCTGGGAGACGCGAACACCGGGGAGCTGTTTTTT. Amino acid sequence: CAWSLGDANTGELFF.

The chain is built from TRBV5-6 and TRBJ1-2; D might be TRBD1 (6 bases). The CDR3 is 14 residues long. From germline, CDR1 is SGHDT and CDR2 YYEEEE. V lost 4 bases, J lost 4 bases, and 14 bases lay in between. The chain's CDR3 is CASSREGTPYGYTF. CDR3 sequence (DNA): TGTGCCAGCAGCCGCGAAGGGACACCCTATGGCTACACCTTC.

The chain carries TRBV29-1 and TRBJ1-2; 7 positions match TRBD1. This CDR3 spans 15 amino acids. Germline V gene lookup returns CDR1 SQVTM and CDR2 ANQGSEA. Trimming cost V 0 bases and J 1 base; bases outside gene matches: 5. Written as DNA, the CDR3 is TGCAGCGTTGAAGATCTCCCAGGGGGTAACTATGGCTACACCTTC. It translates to CSVEDLPGGNYGYTF.

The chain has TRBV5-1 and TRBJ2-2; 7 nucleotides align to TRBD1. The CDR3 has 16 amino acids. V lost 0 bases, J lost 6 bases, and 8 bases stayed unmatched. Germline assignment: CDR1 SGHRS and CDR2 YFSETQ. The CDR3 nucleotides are TGCGCCAGCAGCTTGGCCGGCCAGGGGGTCGCCGGGGAGCTGTTTTTT. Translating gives CASSLAGQGVAGELFF.

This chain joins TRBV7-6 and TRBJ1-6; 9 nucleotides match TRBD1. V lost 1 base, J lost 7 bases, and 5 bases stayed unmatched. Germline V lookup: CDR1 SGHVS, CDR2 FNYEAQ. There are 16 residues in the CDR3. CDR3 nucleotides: TGTGCCAGCAGCTTAGAGTACGGACAGGGGAATTCACCCCTCCACTTT. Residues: CASSLEYGQGNSPLHF.

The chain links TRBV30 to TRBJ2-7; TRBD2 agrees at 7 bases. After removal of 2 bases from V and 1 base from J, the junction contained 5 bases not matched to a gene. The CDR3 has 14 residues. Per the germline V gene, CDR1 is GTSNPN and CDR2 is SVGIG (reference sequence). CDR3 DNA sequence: TGTGCCTGGAGTTTACGGGGGGAATCCTACGAGCAGTACTTC. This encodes CAWSLRGESYEQYF.

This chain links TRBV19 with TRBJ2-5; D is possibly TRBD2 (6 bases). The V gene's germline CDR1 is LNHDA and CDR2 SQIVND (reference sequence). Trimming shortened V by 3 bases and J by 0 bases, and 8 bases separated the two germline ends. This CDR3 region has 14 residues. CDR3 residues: CASSMRGDQETQYF. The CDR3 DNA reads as TGTGCCAGTAGTATGCGCGGGGACCAAGAGACCCAGTACTTC.

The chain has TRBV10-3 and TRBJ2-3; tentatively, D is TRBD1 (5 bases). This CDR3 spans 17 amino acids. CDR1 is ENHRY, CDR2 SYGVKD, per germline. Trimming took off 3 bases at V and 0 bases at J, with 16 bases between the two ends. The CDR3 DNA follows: TGTGCCATCAGTGACAGGGCACCTTTTCCTAGCACAGATACGCAGTATTTT. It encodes CAISDRAPFPSTDTQYF.

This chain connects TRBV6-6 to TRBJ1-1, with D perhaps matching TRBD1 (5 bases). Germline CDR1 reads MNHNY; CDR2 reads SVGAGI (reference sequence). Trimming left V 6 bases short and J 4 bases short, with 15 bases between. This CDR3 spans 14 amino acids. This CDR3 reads CASRGQGRSTEAFF. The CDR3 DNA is TGTGCCAGCAGAGGCCAGGGTCGCAGCACTGAAGCTTTCTTT.

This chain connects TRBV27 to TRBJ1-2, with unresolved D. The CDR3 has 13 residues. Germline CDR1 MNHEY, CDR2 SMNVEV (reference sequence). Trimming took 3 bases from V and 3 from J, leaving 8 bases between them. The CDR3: CASSLGGYYGYTF. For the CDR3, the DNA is TGTGCCAGCAGTTTGGGAGGGTACTATGGCTACACCTTC.

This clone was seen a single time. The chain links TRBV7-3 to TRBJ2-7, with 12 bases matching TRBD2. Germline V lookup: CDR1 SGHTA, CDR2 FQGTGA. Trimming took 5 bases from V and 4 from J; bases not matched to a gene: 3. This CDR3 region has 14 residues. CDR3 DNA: TGTGCCAGCAGCCTAGCGGGAGGGCCTTACGAGCAGTACTTC. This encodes CASSLAGGPYEQYF.

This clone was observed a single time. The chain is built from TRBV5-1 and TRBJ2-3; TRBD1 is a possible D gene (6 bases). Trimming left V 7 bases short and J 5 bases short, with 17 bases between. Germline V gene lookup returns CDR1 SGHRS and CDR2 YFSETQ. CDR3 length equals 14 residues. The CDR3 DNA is TGCGCCAGCGAACCTTCTCCACAGGGAGATACGCAGTATTTT. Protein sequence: CASEPSPQGDTQYF. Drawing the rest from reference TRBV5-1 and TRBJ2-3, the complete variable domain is KAGVTQTPRYLIKTRGQQVTLSCSPISGHRSVSWYQQTPGQGLQFLFEYFSETQRNKGNFPGRFSGRQFSNSRSEMNVSTLELGDSALYLCASEPSPQGDTQYFGPGTRLTVL.

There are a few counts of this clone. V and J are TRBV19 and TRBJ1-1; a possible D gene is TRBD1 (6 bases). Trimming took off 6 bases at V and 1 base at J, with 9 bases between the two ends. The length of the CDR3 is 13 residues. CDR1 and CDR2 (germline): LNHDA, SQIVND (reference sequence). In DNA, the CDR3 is TGTGCCAGTAGGCCGGGACAGAACACTGAAGCTTTCTTT. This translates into CASRPGQNTEAFF.

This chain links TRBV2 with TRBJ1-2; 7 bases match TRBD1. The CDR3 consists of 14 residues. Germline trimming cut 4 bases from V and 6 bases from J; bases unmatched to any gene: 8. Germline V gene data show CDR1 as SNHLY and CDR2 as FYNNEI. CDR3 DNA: TGTGCCAGCAGTGGCACAGGGACAGCGGATGGCTACACCTTC. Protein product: CASSGTGTADGYTF.

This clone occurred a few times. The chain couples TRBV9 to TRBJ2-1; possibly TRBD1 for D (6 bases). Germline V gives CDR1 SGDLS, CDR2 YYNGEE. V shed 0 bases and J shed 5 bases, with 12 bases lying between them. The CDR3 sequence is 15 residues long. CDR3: CASSVGTGTHNEQFF. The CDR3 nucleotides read TGTGCCAGCAGCGTAGGTACAGGGACCCACAATGAGCAGTTCTTC.

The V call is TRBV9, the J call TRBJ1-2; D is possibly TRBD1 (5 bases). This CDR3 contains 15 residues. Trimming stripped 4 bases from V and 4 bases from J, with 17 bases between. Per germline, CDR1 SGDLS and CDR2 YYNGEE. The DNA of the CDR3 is TGTGCCAGCAGCCGATCGACCAGGGATACCTATGGCTACACCTTC. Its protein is CASSRSTRDTYGYTF.

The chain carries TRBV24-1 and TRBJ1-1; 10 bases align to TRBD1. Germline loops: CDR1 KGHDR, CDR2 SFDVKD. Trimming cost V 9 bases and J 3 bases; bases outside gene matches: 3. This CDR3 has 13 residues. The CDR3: CATAGTGDTEAFF. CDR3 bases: TGTGCCACCGCCGGGACAGGGGACACTGAAGCTTTCTTT.

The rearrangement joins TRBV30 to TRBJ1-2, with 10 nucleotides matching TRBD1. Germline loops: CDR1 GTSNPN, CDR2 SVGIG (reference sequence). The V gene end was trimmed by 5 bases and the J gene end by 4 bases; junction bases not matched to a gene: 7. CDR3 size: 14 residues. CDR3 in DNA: TGTGCCTGGGCCCCGGGACAGGGGCCCTATGGCTACACCTTC. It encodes CAWAPGQGPYGYTF.

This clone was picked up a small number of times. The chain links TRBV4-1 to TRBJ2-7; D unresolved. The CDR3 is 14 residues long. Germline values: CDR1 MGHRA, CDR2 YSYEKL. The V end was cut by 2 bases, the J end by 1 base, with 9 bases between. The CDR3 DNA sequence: TGCGCCAGCAGCCAATTACAAGTTTCCTACGAGCAGTACTTC. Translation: CASSQLQVSYEQYF.

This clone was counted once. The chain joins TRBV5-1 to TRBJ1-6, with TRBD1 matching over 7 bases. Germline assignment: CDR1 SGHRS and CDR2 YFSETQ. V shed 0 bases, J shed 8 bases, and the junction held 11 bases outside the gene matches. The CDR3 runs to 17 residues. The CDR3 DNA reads TGCGCCAGCAGCTTGGTCCAAGGAGGGGGCTTGGATTCACCCCTCCACTTT. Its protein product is CASSLVQGGGLDSPLHF.

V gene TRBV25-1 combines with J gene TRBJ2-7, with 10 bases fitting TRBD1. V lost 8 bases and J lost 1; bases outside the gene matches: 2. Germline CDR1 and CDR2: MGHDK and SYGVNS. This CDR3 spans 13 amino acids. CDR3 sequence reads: CASRDRGSYEQYF. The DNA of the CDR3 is TGTGCCAGCCGGGACAGGGGATCCTACGAGCAGTACTTC.

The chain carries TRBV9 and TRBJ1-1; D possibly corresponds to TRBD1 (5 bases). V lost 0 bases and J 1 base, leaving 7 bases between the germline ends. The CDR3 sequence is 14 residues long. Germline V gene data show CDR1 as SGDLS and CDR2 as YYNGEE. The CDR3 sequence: CASSVGGANTEAFF. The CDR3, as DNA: TGTGCCAGCAGCGTAGGCGGGGCGAACACTGAAGCTTTCTTT. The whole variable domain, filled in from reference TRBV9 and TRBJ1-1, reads DSGVTQTPKHLITATGQRVTLRCSPRSGDLSVYWYQQSLDQGLQFLIQYYNGEERAKGNILERFSAQQFPDLHSELNLSSLELGDSALYFCASSVGGANTEAFFGQGTRLTVV.

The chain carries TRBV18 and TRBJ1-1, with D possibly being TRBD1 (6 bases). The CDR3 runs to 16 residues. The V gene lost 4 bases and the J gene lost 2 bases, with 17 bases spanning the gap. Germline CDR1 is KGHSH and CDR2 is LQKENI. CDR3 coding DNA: TGTGCCAGCTCACGGGGCGGGCAGGGGCCCAACACTGAAGCTTTCTTT. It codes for CASSRGGQGPNTEAFF.

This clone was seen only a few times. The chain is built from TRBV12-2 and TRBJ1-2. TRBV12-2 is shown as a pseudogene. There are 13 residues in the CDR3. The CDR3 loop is CASRLRENYGYTF. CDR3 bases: TGTGCAAGTCGCTTACGGGAAAACTATGGCTACACCTTC.

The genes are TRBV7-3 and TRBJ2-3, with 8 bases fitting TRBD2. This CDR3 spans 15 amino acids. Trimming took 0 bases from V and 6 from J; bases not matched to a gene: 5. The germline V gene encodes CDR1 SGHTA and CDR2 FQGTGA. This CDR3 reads CASSLTGREGDTQYF. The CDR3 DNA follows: TGTGCCAGCAGCTTAACCGGGAGGGAGGGGGATACGCAGTATTTT.

The CDR3 spells CASSQNVQGHGYTF. The CDR3 DNA sequence: TGTGCCAGCAGCCAGAACGTACAGGGCCATGGCTACACCTTC. The chain uses TRBV3-1 (or the pseudogene TRBV3-2) and TRBJ1-2, with D tentatively TRBD1 (6 bases). CDR1 LGHDT and CDR2 YNNKEL come from the germline V gene (reference sequence). V shed 3 bases and J shed 6 bases, with 14 bases lying between them. The CDR3 totals 14 residues.